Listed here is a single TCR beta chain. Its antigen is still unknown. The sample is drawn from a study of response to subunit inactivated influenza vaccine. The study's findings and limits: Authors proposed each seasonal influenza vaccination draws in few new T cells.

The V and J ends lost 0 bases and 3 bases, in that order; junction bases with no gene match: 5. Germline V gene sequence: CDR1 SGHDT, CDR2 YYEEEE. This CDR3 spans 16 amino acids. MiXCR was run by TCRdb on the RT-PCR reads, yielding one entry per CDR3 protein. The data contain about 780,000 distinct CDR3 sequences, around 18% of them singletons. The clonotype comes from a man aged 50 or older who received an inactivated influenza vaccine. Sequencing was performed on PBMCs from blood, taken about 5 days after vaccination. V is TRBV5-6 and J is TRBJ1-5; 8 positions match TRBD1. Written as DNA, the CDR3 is TGTGCCAGCAGCTTGGGGACAGGGATGTTCAATCAGCCCCAGCATTTT. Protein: CASSLGTGMFNQPQHF.